This passage covers 29 T cell receptor beta chains from one sample sequenced in a study of metastatic and nonmetastatic thyroid tumors. Nobody among the patients had been given any treatment before thyroid surgery. TCRdb called clones again from the PCR reads with MiXCR. In the table there are tens of thousands of clones, under 15% of which are singletons. The sequenced sample was blood. The receptors shown here come from a female donor with papillary thyroid cancer or a benign thyroid nodule (not recorded which). Some clones in this sample may be carry-over from other donors' samples.

This clone has a count of ten or more. The rearrangement uses TRBV5-5 and TRBJ2-3; no reliable D call. Germline-derived CDR1 and CDR2 are SGHKS and YYEKEE (reference sequence). Deletions cut 0 bases from V and 0 bases from J, with 5 bases between. CDR3 length equals 14 residues. This CDR3 reads CASSLEVSTDTQYF. In DNA form, the CDR3 reads TGTGCCAGCAGCTTGGAAGTGAGCACAGATACGCAGTATTTT. Full variable domain (outside the CDR3, taken from reference TRBV5-5 and TRBJ2-3): DAGVTQSPTHLIKTRGQQVTLRCSPISGHKSVSWYQQVLGQGPQFIFQYYEKEERGRGNFPDRFSARQFPNYSSELNVNALLLGDSALYLCASSLEVSTDTQYFGPGTRLTVL.

To note about this clone: A read error is possible here, since a much larger clone lies one base away. Different DNA sequences within this sample yield the same CDR3. The gene calls are TRBV10-1 and TRBJ2-5; 9 positions agree with TRBD2. Germline V gives CDR1 WNHNN, CDR2 SYGVQD (reference sequence). The CDR3 length is 14 residues. With 6 bases clipped from V and 5 bases from J, the junction kept 7 bases outside the gene matches. Written as DNA, the CDR3 is TGCGCCAGCAGCGCCGGTACTAGCGGGGAGACCCAGTACTTC. Translation: CASSAGTSGETQYF.

This clone was found a few times. Mismatch with germline at one junction end may stem from a read error. The chain recombines TRBV19 with TRBJ2-5; D possibly corresponds to TRBD1 (6 bases). CDR3 length equals 15 residues. Germline V gene sequence: CDR1 LNHDA, CDR2 SQIVND (reference sequence). CDR3 bases: TGTGCCAGTAGTATAGCCAGCGTGGGGGCAGAGACCCTGTACTTC. Translating it yields CASSIASVGAETLYF.

Note on this clone: A much larger clone lies a single base off, so this may be a read error. V and J are TRBV5-1 and TRBJ2-1, with unresolved D. V lost 0 bases and J 9 bases, leaving 13 bases between the germline ends. The CDR3 contains 14 residues. Germline assignment: CDR1 SGHRS and CDR2 YFSETQ. The CDR3 nucleotides read TGCGCCAGCAGCTTGGGGGCGCTCTGGGGTGAGCAGTTCTTC. This sequence encodes CASSLGALWGEQFF.

The table lists this clone with many counts. The chain joins TRBV28 to TRBJ2-3, with 8 positions matching TRBD1. V was pared by 5 bases and J by 2 bases, with 6 bases of the junction left unmatched. Germline assignment: CDR1 MDHEN and CDR2 SYDVKM. The CDR3 spans 15 residues. In DNA form, the CDR3 reads TGTGCCAGCAGTCCCCGGACAGGGCCCACAGATACGCAGTATTTT. This translates into CASSPRTGPTDTQYF.

In its sample, this clone was seen many times. The CDR3 DNA reads TGTGCCAGTAGTATAGTCCCAGGGACTTACGAGCAGTACTTC. Protein: CASSIVPGTYEQYF. The V gene is TRBV19, the J gene TRBJ2-7; D may be TRBD2 (6 bases). Trimming shortened V by 1 base and J by 4 bases, and 11 bases separated the two germline ends. The CDR3 has 14 amino acids. The germline V gene has CDR1 LNHDA and CDR2 SQIVND (reference sequence).

This clone was observed at least ten times. CDR3 sequence: CSARDPRTANYGYTF. In DNA form, the CDR3 reads TGCAGTGCTAGAGACCCTCGGACAGCTAACTATGGCTACACCTTC. The rearrangement uses TRBV20-1 and TRBJ1-2; D is perhaps TRBD1 (6 bases). V was cut by 0 bases and J by 0 bases, with 11 bases left in between. This CDR3 has 15 amino acids. Looked up from germline, CDR1 is DFQATT and CDR2 is SNEGSKA (reference sequence).

This clone was seen many times. This chain joins TRBV10-3 and TRBJ2-7; D is possibly TRBD1 (5 bases). Germline V CDR1 and CDR2: ENHRY, SYGVKD. Trimming pared 4 bases from V and 0 bases from J, leaving 16 bases between. The CDR3 contains 16 residues. The CDR3 protein is CAISVGAADASYEQYF. The CDR3 region has the DNA TGTGCCATCAGTGTAGGGGCGGCTGACGCCTCCTACGAGCAGTACTTC.

At least ten counts were recorded for this clone. The V call is TRBV6-2 or TRBV6-3, the J call TRBJ2-4; a possible D gene is TRBD2 (6 bases). The CDR3 consists of 16 residues. The V and J ends lost 5 bases and 0 bases respectively, with 14 bases between them. The germline V gene has CDR1 MNHEY and CDR2 SVGEGT. The CDR3 region is CASSRDGGIAKNIQYF. For the CDR3, the DNA is TGTGCCAGCAGTAGGGACGGAGGGATAGCCAAAAACATTCAGTACTTC.

This clone was recorded at least ten times. The chain links TRBV27 to TRBJ1-1; a weak D match, TRBD1 (5 bases). The V gene's germline CDR1 is MNHEY and CDR2 SMNVEV (reference sequence). The ends were cut back, 6 bases at V and 0 bases at J, with 8 bases in the middle. The CDR3 sequence is 13 residues long. For the CDR3, the DNA is TGTGCCAGCAGAGACAGACTGAACACTGAAGCTTTCTTT. Residues: CASRDRLNTEAFF.

This clone has just a few counts. Mismatch with germline at one junction end may stem from a read error. The V call is TRBV28, the J call TRBJ2-2, with a weak D call TRBD1 (6 bases). The CDR3 is 14 residues long. Germline V CDR1 and CDR2: MDHEN, SYDVKM. CDR3 sequence: CACRYRVTTWDLFF. The CDR3, as DNA: TGTGCCTGCCGGTACAGGGTCACCACCTGGGATCTGTTTTTT.

In its sample, this clone was seen many times. This chain links TRBV5-1 with TRBJ2-1; 14 bases are a match to TRBD2. J gave up 0 bases and V 3 bases, and 8 bases lay outside the gene matches. The germline V gene encodes CDR1 SGHRS and CDR2 YFSETQ. The CDR3 length is 19 residues. In DNA form, the CDR3 reads TGCGCCAGCAGCTCCTGGACTAGCGGGGGGCTTAGCTCCTACAATGAGCAGTTCTTC. Translated: CASSSWTSGGLSSYNEQFF. Using reference TRBV5-1 and TRBJ2-1 for the parts outside the CDR3, the full variable domain is KAGVTQTPRYLIKTRGQQVTLSCSPISGHRSVSWYQQTPGQGLQFLFEYFSETQRNKGNFPGRFSGRQFSNSRSEMNVSTLELGDSALYLCASSSWTSGGLSSYNEQFFGPGTRLTVL.

This clone showed up just a few times. This chain joins TRBV27 and TRBJ2-7, with 8 bases matching TRBD2. This CDR3 spans 13 amino acids. The germline CDR1 and CDR2 sequences are MNHEY and SMNVEV (reference sequence). V was clipped by 5 bases and J by 6 bases; unmatched bases: 6. The CDR3 loop reads CASSLNGTSEQYF. CDR3 in DNA: TGTGCCAGCAGTCTAAACGGGACTAGCGAGCAGTACTTC.

The chain recombines TRBV19 with TRBJ2-2; D is unclear. Looked up from germline, CDR1 is LNHDA and CDR2 is SQIVND (reference sequence). Trimming took off 3 bases at V and 3 bases at J, with 14 bases between the two ends. This CDR3 spans 16 amino acids. The CDR3 is CASSIFRLPYTGELFF. CDR3 coding DNA: TGTGCCAGTAGTATCTTTCGACTTCCCTACACCGGGGAGCTGTTTTTT.

This clone was seen at least ten times. This chain links TRBV12-3 or TRBV12-4 with TRBJ2-1, with 8 bases identical to TRBD1. Trimming cost V 5 bases and J 9 bases; bases outside gene matches: 12. The length of the CDR3 is 15 residues. The CDR3, as DNA: TGTGCCAGCAGTCTCCTGGACAGGGACCGGAGTGAGCAGTTCTTC. Protein product: CASSLLDRDRSEQFF.

On this clone: A clone one base away is much larger, so this may be a read error. The sample has other DNA sequences that encode this CDR3 too. The chain carries TRBV20-1 and TRBJ2-2; D is undetermined. Germline CDR1 reads DFQATT; CDR2 reads SNEGSKA (reference sequence). This CDR3 contains 15 residues. With 3 bases removed from V and 2 bases from J, the gap between germline ends came to 13 bases. DNA for the CDR3: TGCAGTGCTAGTACCGGTCCCGTAAACACCGGGGAGCTGTTTTTT. Protein product: CSASTGPVNTGELFF.

In its sample, this clone was seen once. The J gene is TRBJ2-7, the V gene TRBV11-1; no clear D gene. Germline V CDR1 and CDR2: SGHAT, FQDESV (reference sequence). V shed 5 bases and J shed 0 bases, with 20 bases lying between them. The CDR3 has 17 residues. CDR3: CASSTTIRWNSSYEQYF. Written as DNA, the CDR3 is TGTGCCAGCAGCACGACCATCCGGTGGAACAGCTCCTACGAGCAGTACTTC. Supplemented by reference TRBV11-1 and TRBJ2-7, the full variable domain reads EAEVAQSPRYKITEKSQAVAFWCDPISGHATLYWYRQILGQGPELLVQFQDESVVDDSQLPKDRFSAERLKGVDSTLKIQPAELGDSAMYLCASSTTIRWNSSYEQYFGPGTRLTVT.

For this clone: This may arise from a read error, as a much more abundant clone is one base away. The chain has TRBV4-2 and TRBJ2-7, with D possibly matching TRBD1 (5 bases). The CDR3 consists of 13 residues. Germline V gene sequence: CDR1 LGHNA, CDR2 YNFKEQ. V lost 3 bases and J 5 bases, leaving 11 bases between the germline ends. This CDR3 is CASSHREGDEQYF. The CDR3 DNA reads as TGTGCCAGCAGCCACAGGGAAGGGGACGAGCAGTACTTC.

As for this clone: It may be a read error: a sequence one base away is much more abundant. It is unclear where the CDR3 begins or ends on the DNA, so no DNA is shown, and the CDR3 is as TCRdb lists it. This specimen includes other DNA sequences encoding the same CDR3. This chain joins TRBV19 and TRBJ1-2; TRBD1 is taken as the D call from the table, unchecked against the DNA. In germline, CDR1 is LNHDA, CDR2 SQIVND (reference sequence). Ends included, the CDR3 has 15 residues. CDR3: CASSPGRGTPYGCTF.

This clone showed up many times. This chain links TRBV12-5 with TRBJ1-1, with D hard to call. Germline values: CDR1 LGHNT, CDR2 FRNRAP. With 3 bases removed from V and 1 base from J, the gap between germline ends came to 6 bases. CDR3 length equals 13 residues. The CDR3 sequence: CASGFDGNTEAFF. CDR3 DNA sequence: TGTGCTAGTGGTTTCGATGGGAACACTGAAGCTTTCTTT.

Comment on this clone: A single base separates this from a much larger clone, so it may be a read error. This chain uses TRBV20-1 with TRBJ2-2; D is possibly TRBD2 (5 bases). The CDR3 sequence is 14 residues long. The germline CDR1 and CDR2 sequences are DFQATT and SNEGSKA (reference sequence). CDR3 protein: CSASKWENTWELFF. The CDR3 DNA reads as TGCAGTGCTAGTAAATGGGAGAACACCTGGGAGCTGTTTTTT.

This clone has just a few counts. The V call is TRBV6-2 or TRBV6-3, the J call TRBJ2-1, with TRBD2 identical over 7 bases. The junction had 2 bases not matched to a gene; V was cut back by 6 bases and J by 3 bases. Per the germline V gene, CDR1 is MNHEY and CDR2 is SVGEGT. This CDR3 has 13 residues. CDR3 bases: TGTGCCAGCAGATGGACTAGCTACAATGAGCAGTTCTTC. Translating it yields CASRWTSYNEQFF.

J is TRBJ2-5 and V is TRBV5-4, with D possibly matching TRBD2 (6 bases). Germline V gene lookup returns CDR1 SGHNT and CDR2 YYREEE (reference sequence). This CDR3 is 14 amino acids long. The V end lost 3 bases, the J end lost 3 bases, and 12 bases lay between the germline ends. CDR3 coding DNA: TGTGCCAGCAGCTATGGGGGGAGAGAAGAGACCCAGTACTTC. Protein: CASSYGGREETQYF.

Ten or more counts support this clone. The chain employs TRBV7-3 and TRBJ1-2; no clear D. From germline, CDR1 is SGHTA and CDR2 FQGTGA. This CDR3 spans 13 amino acids. V lost 0 bases and J lost 7, with 9 bases in between. The CDR3 bases are TGTGCCAGCAGCTTAACAAGGACTACTGGCTACACCTTC. Protein sequence: CASSLTRTTGYTF.

This clone occurred many times. In DNA form, the CDR3 reads TGCAGTGCTCGGACAGGGAGCTCCTACGAGCAGTACTTC. Residues: CSARTGSSYEQYF. The J gene is TRBJ2-7, the V gene TRBV20-1, with TRBD1 matching over 8 bases. The CDR3 sequence is 13 residues long. Germline V lookup: CDR1 DFQATT, CDR2 SNEGSKA (reference sequence). After removal of 5 bases from V and 0 bases from J, the junction contained 3 bases not matched to a gene.

This clone occurred many times. The genes are TRBV19 and TRBJ2-7; no definite D call. Germline values: CDR1 LNHDA, CDR2 SQIVND (reference sequence). V lost 1 base and J 6 bases, leaving 10 bases between the germline ends. The CDR3 loop spans 13 amino acids. As DNA, the CDR3 is TGTGCCAGTAGTATAGGGACGGCCGGCGAGCAGTACTTC. Encoded protein: CASSIGTAGEQYF.

About this clone: One end of the junction varies from germline; a read error may be responsible. The chain joins TRBV6-1 to TRBJ1-4; D gene ambiguous. Germline assignment: CDR1 MNHNS and CDR2 SASEGT. This CDR3 spans 15 amino acids. CDR3 amino acids: CVSTRDGATNEKLFF. The DNA for the CDR3 is TGTGTCAGCACCCGAGATGGGGCAACTAATGAAAAACTGTTTTTT.

As to this clone: A much larger clone lies a single base off, so this may be a read error. CDR3 residues: CASILRGGAADTQYF. CDR3 bases: TGTGCTAGCATCTTGCGAGGGGGGGCCGCAGATACGCAGTATTTT. The chain links TRBV7-7 to TRBJ2-3, with a tentative D call TRBD2 (7 bases). The CDR3 length is 15 residues. Germline loops: CDR1 SSHAT, CDR2 FNYEAQ (reference sequence).

As concerns this clone: A clone one base away is much larger, so this may be a read error. This sequence joins TRBV4-2 and TRBJ2-7; tentative D call: TRBD1 (5 bases). This CDR3 has 15 residues. Germline CDR1 is LGHNA and CDR2 is YNFKEQ. V lost 1 base and J 5 bases, leaving 15 bases between the germline ends. CDR3 residues: CASSQASVTVNEQYF. CDR3 nucleotide sequence: TGTGCCAGCAGCCAAGCCTCCGTGACAGTGAACGAGCAGTACTTC.